What follows describes a single T cell receptor beta chain. The data derive from a study of CD8 T cells in ankylosing spondylitis. Germline V lookup: CDR1 SEHNR, CDR2 FQNEAQ (reference sequence). The ends were cut back, 2 bases at V and 0 bases at J, with 8 bases in the middle. The CDR3 is 14 residues long. TCRdb re-called the 5' RACE reads through MiXCR, storing one row per CDR3 protein. Counted here are 340,000 or so distinct CDR3 sequences, roughly 15% occurring once; the ten biggest clones make up 0.95% to 1.4%. The sample was blood, either unsorted or a sorted T cell fraction (not recorded which). This chain uses TRBV7-9 with TRBJ2-7; D is uncertain. This sequence originates from a male donor with ankylosing spondylitis or in good health (not recorded which). The CDR3, as DNA: TGTGCCAGCAGCTTACCAGGCCTCTCCTACGAGCAGTACTTC. This codes for CASSLPGLSYEQYF.